This T cell receptor beta chain comes out of a study of cytotoxic CD8 clonotypes in ibrutinib-treated CLL. The table came from immunoSEQ multiplex PCR; TCRdb's copy has only in-frame clones and leaves some out. The table includes 50,000 to 60,000 clones, approximately 87% detected once. The CDR3 has 14 amino acids. The V segment lost 8 bases and the J segment 6 bases; nucleotides outside the gene matches: 12. Per the germline V gene, CDR1 is GTSNPN and CDR2 is SVGIG (reference sequence). The sequences come from PBMCs, collected after 24 months of ibrutinib treatment. This sequence was found in a human donor with chronic lymphocytic leukemia. The rearrangement links TRBV30 to TRBJ2-1; TRBD1 agrees at 8 bases. The CDR3 here is CAGRTGPGGNEQFF. The DNA of the CDR3 is TGTGCCGGACGGACAGGGCCCGGGGGCAATGAGCAGTTCTTC.